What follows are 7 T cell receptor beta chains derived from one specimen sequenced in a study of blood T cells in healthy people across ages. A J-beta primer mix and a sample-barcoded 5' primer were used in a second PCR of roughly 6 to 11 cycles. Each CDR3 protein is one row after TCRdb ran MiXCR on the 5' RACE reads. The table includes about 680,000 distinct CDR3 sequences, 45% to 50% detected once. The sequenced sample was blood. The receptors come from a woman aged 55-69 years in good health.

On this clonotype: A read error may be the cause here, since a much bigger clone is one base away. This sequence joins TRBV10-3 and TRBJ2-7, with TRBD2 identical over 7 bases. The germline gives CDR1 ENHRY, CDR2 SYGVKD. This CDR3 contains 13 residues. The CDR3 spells CTITAGQTYEQYF. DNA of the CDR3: TGTACCATCACAGCGGGGCAAACCTACGAGCAGTACTTC.

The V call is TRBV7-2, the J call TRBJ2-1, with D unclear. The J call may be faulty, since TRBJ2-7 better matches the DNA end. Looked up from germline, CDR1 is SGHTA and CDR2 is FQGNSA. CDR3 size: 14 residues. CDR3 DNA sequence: TGTGCCAGCAGCTTAGGAGCGATTACCTACGAGCAGTACTTC. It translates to CASSLGAITYEQYF.

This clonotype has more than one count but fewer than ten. Written as DNA, the CDR3 is TGTGCCAGCAGTGCCCTAGGGACTGAAGCTTTCTTT. This gives the protein CASSALGTEAFF. The chain employs TRBV2 and TRBJ1-1; D is uncertain. The CDR3 is 12 residues long. Germline CDR1 and CDR2: SNHLY and FYNNEI. V lost 4 bases, J lost 5 bases, and 8 bases lay in between.

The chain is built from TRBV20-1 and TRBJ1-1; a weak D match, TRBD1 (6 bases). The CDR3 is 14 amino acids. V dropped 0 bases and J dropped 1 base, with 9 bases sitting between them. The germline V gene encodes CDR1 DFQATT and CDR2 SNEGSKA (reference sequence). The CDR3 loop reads CSARDPGENTEAFF. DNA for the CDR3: TGCAGTGCTAGAGATCCAGGGGAGAACACTGAAGCTTTCTTT.

The CDR3 region has the DNA TGTGCCAGCAGCACAGGGCGGGAGACATACAATGAGCAGTTCTTC. As protein: CASSTGRETYNEQFF. The rearrangement joins TRBV7-2 to TRBJ2-1, with D possibly matching TRBD2 (7 bases). This CDR3 has 15 residues. The germline gives CDR1 SGHTA, CDR2 FQGNSA. V shed 5 bases and J shed 4 bases, with 15 bases lying between them.

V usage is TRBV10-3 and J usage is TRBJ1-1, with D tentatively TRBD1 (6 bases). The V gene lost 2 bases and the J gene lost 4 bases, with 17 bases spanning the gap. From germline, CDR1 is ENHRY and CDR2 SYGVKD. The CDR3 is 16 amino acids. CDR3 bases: TGTGCCATCAGTGAGCCCTCGTCAGGGGAACGCACTGAAGCTTTCTTT. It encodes CAISEPSSGERTEAFF.

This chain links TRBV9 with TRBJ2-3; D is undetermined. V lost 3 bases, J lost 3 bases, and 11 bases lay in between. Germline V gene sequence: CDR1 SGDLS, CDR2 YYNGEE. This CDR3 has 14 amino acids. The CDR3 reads CASSARTLTDTQYF. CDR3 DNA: TGTGCCAGCAGCGCCCGGACCCTTACAGATACGCAGTATTTT.